This T cell receptor beta chain was identified during a study of blood T cell repertoires in COVID-19 (dated by TCRdb to about 2020). Regarding the complete study: Collaborator samples came from the United States, Italy and Spain and covered acute and convalescent phases of COVID-19. The prospective study material was composed of cDNA or gDNA derived from T cells, B-cell-depleted T cells, or PBMCs. Subjects who had been exposed to COVID-19, were actively infected with it, or had recovered from it provided the deeply sampled blood TCRbeta repertoires that made up the dataset. The repertoires were released in a freely available public database intended as a resource for research on the immune response to SARS-CoV-2. Samples came from the ongoing ImmuneRACE study (first 160 participants) plus 1,254 subjects from 6 global collaborators. A de-identified subject ID, COVID-19 status, age in years and sex were almost always included in the sample metadata. Where available, HLA class I and class II types were taken from metadata supplied by the sample provider and were not determined by assay-based typing.

Regarding this clone: Its cognate antigen has yet to be identified. Within one base of it there is no much larger clone, and no base qualities were kept.

In Seattle, one collaborating source enrolled patients while the infection was active and tracked those patients longitudinally over the course of disease. Whole blood was collected in K2EDTA tubes by collaborating institutions according to the institutions' own protocols. For TCRbeta analysis, collaborators shipped samples as frozen whole blood, isolated PBMCs, or DNA extracted from either of those sample types. Reading the germline V gene gives CDR1 MDHEN and CDR2 SYDVKM. V is shortened by 6 bases, J by 4 bases, and the region joining them spans 6 bases. Inclusive of the bounding cysteine and phenylalanine, the CDR3 is 12 residues long. CDR3 DNA only is kept here, 36 bases in frame from base 1. TCRbeta CDR3 regions were amplified from genomic DNA by means of the immunoSEQ Assay, a bias-controlled multiplex PCR. As for the original processing: Within the assay, amplification of reference gene primers was used to estimate how many nucleated cells each sample contained. Sequence reads were collapsed and filtered to measure the absolute abundance of every unique TCRbeta CDR3 rearrangement. Productive Simpson clonality was computed per sample as the square root of Simpson's diversity index over productive rearrangements. TCRdb took this table from immuneACCESS and kept in-frame rearrangements with V and J called. Such tables lack part of the clones; where checked against another copy, unresolved V genes explain under half of the gap, and the rest is unexplained. That table supplies the V and J calls and clone size; D and trimming were determined from the DNA. The sample has around 260,000 clones on record, more than 65% of them singletons. Of the sample, less than 20% is held by the ten largest clones.

Broad study findings and their caveats: The quantity of clinical and demographic metadata differed by source and by participant and was supplied without curation.

The sequence came from a person aged 65 to 85 with COVID-19, enrolled during active disease. The sequence links TRBV28 to TRBJ2-2; the D gene is not confidently resolved. The sequenced material came from peripheral blood. The CDR3 reads CASSTFTGELFF. Here is the DNA: TGTGCCAGCAGCACATTCACCGGGGAGCTGTTTTTT.